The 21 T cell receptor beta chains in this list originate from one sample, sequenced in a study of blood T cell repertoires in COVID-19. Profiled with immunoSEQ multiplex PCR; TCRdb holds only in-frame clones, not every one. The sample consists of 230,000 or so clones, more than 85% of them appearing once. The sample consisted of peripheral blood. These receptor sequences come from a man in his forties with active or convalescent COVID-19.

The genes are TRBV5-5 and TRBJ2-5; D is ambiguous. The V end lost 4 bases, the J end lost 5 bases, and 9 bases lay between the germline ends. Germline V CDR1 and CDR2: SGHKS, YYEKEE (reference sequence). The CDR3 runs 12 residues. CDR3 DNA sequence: TGTGCCAGCAGCCCCTCGTCCGAGACCCAGTACTTC. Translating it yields CASSPSSETQYF.

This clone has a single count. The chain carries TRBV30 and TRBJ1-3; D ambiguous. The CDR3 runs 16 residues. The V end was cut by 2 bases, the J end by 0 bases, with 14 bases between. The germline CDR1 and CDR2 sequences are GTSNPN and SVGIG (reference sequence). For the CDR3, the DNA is TGTGCCTGGAGTTTCCGCGGTGTGAGCTCTGGAAACACCATATATTTT. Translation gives CAWSFRGVSSGNTIYF. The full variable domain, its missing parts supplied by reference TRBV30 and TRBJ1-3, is SQTIHQWPATLVQPVGSPLSLECTVEGTSNPNLYWYRQAAGRGLQLLFYSVGIGQISSEVPQNLSASRPQDRQFILSSKKLLLSDSGFYLCAWSFRGVSSGNTIYFGEGSWLTVV.

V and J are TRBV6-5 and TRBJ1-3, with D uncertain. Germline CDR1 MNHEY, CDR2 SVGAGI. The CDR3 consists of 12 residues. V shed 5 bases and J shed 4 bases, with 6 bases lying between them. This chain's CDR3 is CASSREGNTIYF. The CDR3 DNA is TGTGCCAGCAGTAGAGAAGGAAACACCATATATTTT.

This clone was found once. CDR3 coding DNA: TGTGCCAGCAGTAACACAGGGTCTCAGCCCCAGCATTTT. It encodes CASSNTGSQPQHF. The chain carries TRBV6-5 and TRBJ1-5; TRBD1 might be the D (6 bases). V lost 5 bases and J 6 bases, leaving 11 bases between the germline ends. This CDR3 spans 13 amino acids. Per germline, CDR1 MNHEY and CDR2 SVGAGI.

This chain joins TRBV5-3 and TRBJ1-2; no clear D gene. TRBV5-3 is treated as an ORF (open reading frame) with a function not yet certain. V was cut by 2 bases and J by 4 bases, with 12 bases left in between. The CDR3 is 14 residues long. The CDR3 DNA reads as TGTGCCAGAAGCTTTGGGAGGCCGAGCTATGGCTACACCTTC. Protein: CARSFGRPSYGYTF.

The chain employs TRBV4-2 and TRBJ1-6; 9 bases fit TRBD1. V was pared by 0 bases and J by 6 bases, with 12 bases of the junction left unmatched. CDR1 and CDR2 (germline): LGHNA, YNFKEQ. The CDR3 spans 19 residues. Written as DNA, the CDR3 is TGTGCCAGCAGCCAAGATCCTAGGGACAGGGATGGTGTTAATTCACCCCTCCACTTT. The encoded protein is CASSQDPRDRDGVNSPLHF.

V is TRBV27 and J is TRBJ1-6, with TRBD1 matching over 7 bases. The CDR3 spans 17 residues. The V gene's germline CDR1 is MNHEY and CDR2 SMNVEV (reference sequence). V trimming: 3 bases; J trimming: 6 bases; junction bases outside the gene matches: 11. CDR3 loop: CASSFLPYQGGNSPLHF. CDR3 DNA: TGTGCCAGCAGTTTTCTACCATACCAGGGGGGTAATTCACCCCTCCACTTT.

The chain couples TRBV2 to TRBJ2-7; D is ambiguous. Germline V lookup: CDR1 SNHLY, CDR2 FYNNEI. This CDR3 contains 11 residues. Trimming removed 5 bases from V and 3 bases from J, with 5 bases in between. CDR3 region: CASSFGYEQYF. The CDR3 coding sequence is TGTGCCAGCAGTTTCGGCTACGAGCAGTACTTC.

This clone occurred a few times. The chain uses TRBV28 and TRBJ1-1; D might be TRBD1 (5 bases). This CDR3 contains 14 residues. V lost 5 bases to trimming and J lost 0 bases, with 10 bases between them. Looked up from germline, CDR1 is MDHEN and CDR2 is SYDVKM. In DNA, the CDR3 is TGTGCCAGCAGTGGGGGGTACTTGAACACTGAAGCTTTCTTT. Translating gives CASSGGYLNTEAFF. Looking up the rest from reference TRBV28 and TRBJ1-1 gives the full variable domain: DVKVTQSSRYLVKRTGEKVFLECVQDMDHENMFWYRQDPGLGLRLIYFSYDVKMKEKGDIPEGYSVSREKKERFSLILESASTNQTSMYLCASSGGYLNTEAFFGQGTRLTVV.

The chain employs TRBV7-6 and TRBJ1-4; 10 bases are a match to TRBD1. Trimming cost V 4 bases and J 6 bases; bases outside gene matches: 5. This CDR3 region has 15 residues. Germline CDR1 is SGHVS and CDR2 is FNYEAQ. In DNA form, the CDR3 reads TGTGCCAGCAGCTCCCCCGGGACAGGGGATGAAAAACTGTTTTTT. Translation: CASSSPGTGDEKLFF.

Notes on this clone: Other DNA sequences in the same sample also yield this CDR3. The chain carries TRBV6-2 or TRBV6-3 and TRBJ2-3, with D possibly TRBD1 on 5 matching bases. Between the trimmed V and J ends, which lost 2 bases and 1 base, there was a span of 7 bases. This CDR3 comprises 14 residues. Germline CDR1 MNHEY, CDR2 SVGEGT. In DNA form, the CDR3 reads TGTGCCAGCAGTTACGGGGCAGGCACAGATACGCAGTATTTT. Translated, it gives CASSYGAGTDTQYF.

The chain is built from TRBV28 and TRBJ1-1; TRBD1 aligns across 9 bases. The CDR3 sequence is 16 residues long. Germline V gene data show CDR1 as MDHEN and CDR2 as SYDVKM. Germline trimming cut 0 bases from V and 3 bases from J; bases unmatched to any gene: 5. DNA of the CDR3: TGTGCCAGCAGTTTATGGTTCAGGACAGGGGACACTGAAGCTTTCTTT. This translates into CASSLWFRTGDTEAFF.

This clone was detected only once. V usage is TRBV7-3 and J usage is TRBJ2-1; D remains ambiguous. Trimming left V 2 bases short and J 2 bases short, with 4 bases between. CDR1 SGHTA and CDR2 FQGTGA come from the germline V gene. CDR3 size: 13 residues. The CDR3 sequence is CASSLGPYNEQFF. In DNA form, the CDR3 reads TGTGCCAGCAGCTTAGGGCCCTACAATGAGCAGTTCTTC. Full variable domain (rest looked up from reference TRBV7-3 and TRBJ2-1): GAGVSQTPSNKVTEKGKYVELRCDPISGHTALYWYRQSLGQGPEFLIYFQGTGAADDSGLPNDRFFAVRPEGSVSTLKIQRTERGDSAVYLCASSLGPYNEQFFGPGTRLTVL.

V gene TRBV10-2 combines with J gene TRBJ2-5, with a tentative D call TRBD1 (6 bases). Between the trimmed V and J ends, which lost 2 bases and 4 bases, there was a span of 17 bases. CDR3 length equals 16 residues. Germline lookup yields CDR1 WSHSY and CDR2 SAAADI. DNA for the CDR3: TGCGCCAGCAGTGAGCTCGCAGACAGGTTCGGAGAGACCCAGTACTTC. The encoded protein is CASSELADRFGETQYF.

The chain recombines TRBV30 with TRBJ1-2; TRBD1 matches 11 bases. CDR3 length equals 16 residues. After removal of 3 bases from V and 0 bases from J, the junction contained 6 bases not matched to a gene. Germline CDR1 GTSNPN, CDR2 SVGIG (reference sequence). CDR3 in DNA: TGTGCCTGGAGGGACAGGGGGCGCCCCGCTAACTATGGCTACACCTTC. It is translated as CAWRDRGRPANYGYTF.

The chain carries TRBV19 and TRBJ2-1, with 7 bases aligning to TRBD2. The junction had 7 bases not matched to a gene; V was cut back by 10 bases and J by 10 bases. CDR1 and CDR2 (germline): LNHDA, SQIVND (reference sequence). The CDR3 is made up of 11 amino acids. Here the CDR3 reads CATGREPEQFF. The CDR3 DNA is TGTGCCACCGGGCGGGAGCCCGAGCAGTTCTTC.

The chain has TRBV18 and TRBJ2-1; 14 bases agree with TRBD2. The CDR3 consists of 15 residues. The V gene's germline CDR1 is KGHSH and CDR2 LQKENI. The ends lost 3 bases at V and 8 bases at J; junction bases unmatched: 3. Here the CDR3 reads CASSPRTSGRYEQFF. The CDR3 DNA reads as TGTGCCAGCTCACCTCGGACTAGCGGGAGGTATGAGCAGTTCTTC.

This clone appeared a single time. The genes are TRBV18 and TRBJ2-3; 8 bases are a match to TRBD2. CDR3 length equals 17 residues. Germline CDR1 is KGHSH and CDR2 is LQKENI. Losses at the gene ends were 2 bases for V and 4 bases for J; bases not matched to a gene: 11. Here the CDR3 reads CASSPSAGGIGADTQYF. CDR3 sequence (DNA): TGTGCCAGCTCACCAAGCGCGGGAGGAATCGGAGCAGATACGCAGTATTTT. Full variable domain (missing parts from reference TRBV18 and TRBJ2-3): NAGVMQNPRHLVRRRGQEARLRCSPMKGHSHVYWYRQLPEEGLKFMVYLQKENIIDESGMPKERFSAEFPKEGPSILRIQQVVRGDSAAYFCASSPSAGGIGADTQYFGPGTRLTVL.

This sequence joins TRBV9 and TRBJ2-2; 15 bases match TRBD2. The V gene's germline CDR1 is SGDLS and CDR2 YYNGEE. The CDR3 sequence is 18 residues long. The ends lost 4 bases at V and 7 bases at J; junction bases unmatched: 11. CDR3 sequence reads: CASSLSGLAGGPNGELFF. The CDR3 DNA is TGTGCCAGCAGCCTTTCTGGACTAGCGGGAGGGCCGAACGGGGAGCTGTTTTTT.

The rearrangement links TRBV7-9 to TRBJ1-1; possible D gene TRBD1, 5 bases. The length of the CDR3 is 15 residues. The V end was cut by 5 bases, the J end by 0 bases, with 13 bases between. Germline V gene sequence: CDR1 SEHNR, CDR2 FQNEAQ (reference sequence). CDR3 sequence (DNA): TGTGCCAGCAGCCCGGGGCGGGGAATGAACACTGAAGCTTTCTTT. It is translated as CASSPGRGMNTEAFF.

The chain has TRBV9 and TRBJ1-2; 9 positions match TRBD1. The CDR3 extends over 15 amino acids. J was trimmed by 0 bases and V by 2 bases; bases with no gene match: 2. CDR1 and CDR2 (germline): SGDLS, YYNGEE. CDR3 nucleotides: TGTGCCAGCAGCGTCCGGGACAGGGCTAACTATGGCTACACCTTC. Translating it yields CASSVRDRANYGYTF.